The clone carrying this T cell receptor beta chain has more than one count but fewer than ten. Its target is not known. CDR1 is SNHLY and CDR2 is FYNNEI in the germline V gene. The V and J ends lost 8 bases and 5 bases respectively, with 12 bases between them. CDR3 length: 12 amino acids. Libraries were made from TCR beta cDNA, and they carried unique molecular identifiers. There were 1 to 10 million T cells, and 480,000 or so cDNA molecules came from them. MiXCR, applied by TCRdb to the PCR reads, yields one record per CDR3 protein. Among 820,000 or so distinct CDR3 sequences listed, 53% were seen once. The entry originates in a study of post-analysis software for immune sequencing data. About the study: In terms of disease course, relapsing-remitting, secondary progressive and progressive-relapsing multiple sclerosis were included. Study conclusions and caveats: Higher frequency in patients than in controls was seen for roughly five TRBV segments, with TRBV5-6, TRBV5-1 and TRBV20-1 among them. Samples from one preparation batch, clustered by F measure, grouped strongly together.

Sample: blood. V gene TRBV2 combines with J gene TRBJ1-2, with TRBD1 as a possible D gene (6 bases). The sequence derives from a girl aged 10 to 17 with multiple sclerosis. The CDR3 loop reads CASEQGEYGYTF. CDR3 nucleotides: TGTGCCAGCGAACAGGGCGAGTATGGCTACACCTTC.